This TCR beta chain emerged from a study of cytomegalovirus exposure and HLA in healthy donors. Whole-study results and caveats: Later analysis indicated greater clonal expansion among HLA-associated TCR beta chains than among equally common other chains.

A remark on this clone: What it binds is unknown.

In the PCR, 60 Vbeta and 13 Jbeta primers were used. Libraries were prepared by immunoSEQ multiplex PCR; TCRdb keeps only in-frame clonotypes and omits some of them. This sample has 85,000 to 100,000 clones, with 81% found just once. Trimming cost V 0 bases and J 8 bases; bases outside gene matches: 13. The CDR3 is 17 amino acids. Germline V gives CDR1 GTSNPN, CDR2 SVGIG (reference sequence). The sequenced material came from PBMCs. The sequence was collected from a girl aged 2 to 10 in good health and CMV-seropositive. The chain uses TRBV30 and TRBJ2-1; 10 bases are shared with TRBD2. CDR3: CAWSVLRTSGIQHEQFF. CDR3 coding DNA: TGTGCCTGGAGTGTACTCCGAACTAGCGGGATTCAACATGAGCAGTTCTTC.